These T cell receptor beta chains were read from a single sample in a study of immune evolution from preneoplasia to lung adenocarcinoma. Measured with immunoSEQ multiplex PCR; TCRdb has only the in-frame clones, and not every one. Altogether about 6,400 clones are present, approximately 81% being singletons, with the ten largest covering 5% to 6.5%. Input material: FFPE adjacent normal lung tissue. The source is a donor at least 70 years old with lung adenocarcinoma. Each CDR3 is given with its conserved first and last residue. A D gene is named only where the DNA matches it firmly.

CDR3aa: CASSRSGDTGELFF
d_gene: TRBD2
v_gene: TRBV25-1
j_gene: TRBJ2-2

CDR3aa: CASSLTGGSYNEQFF
d_gene: TRBD2
v_gene: TRBV6-1
j_gene: TRBJ2-1

CDR3aa: CASSFNTGNTEAFF
d_gene: .
v_gene: TRBV5-1
j_gene: TRBJ1-1

CDR3aa: CASPMDRDDQPQHF
d_gene: TRBD1
v_gene: TRBV5-1
j_gene: TRBJ1-5

CDR3aa: CTSSQAGGRRYF
d_gene: .
v_gene: TRBV1
j_gene: TRBJ2-7

CDR3aa: CASGVSPYNEQFF
d_gene: .
v_gene: TRBV27
j_gene: TRBJ2-1

CDR3aa: CASSVKGTGELFF
d_gene: .
v_gene: TRBV9
j_gene: TRBJ2-2

CDR3aa: CASSESTADTQYF
d_gene: .
v_gene: TRBV10-1
j_gene: TRBJ2-3

CDR3aa: CASSLGQKNTGELFF
d_gene: .
v_gene: TRBV9
j_gene: TRBJ2-2

CDR3aa: CASSSGLAGGPKETQYF
d_gene: TRBD2
v_gene: TRBV5-1
j_gene: TRBJ2-5

CDR3aa: CAISGEGQGPMGFF
d_gene: TRBD1
v_gene: TRBV10-3
j_gene: TRBJ1-1

CDR3aa: CASSGSEFYEQYF
d_gene: .
v_gene: TRBV2
j_gene: TRBJ2-7

CDR3aa: CAWSGGSGRSVTQYF
d_gene: TRBD2
v_gene: TRBV30
j_gene: TRBJ2-3

CDR3aa: CASSRQNTEAFF
d_gene: .
v_gene: TRBV18
j_gene: TRBJ1-1

CDR3aa: CASTRTGATMNTEAFF
d_gene: TRBD1
v_gene: TRBV5-6
j_gene: TRBJ1-1

CDR3aa: CSVESQSYEQYF
d_gene: .
v_gene: TRBV29-1
j_gene: TRBJ2-7

CDR3aa: CAWSVRGQGSTDTQYF
d_gene: TRBD1
v_gene: TRBV30
j_gene: TRBJ2-3

CDR3aa: CASSSTGGEAFF
d_gene: .
v_gene: TRBV7-9
j_gene: TRBJ1-1

CDR3aa: CASSQARGGGQGGYTF
d_gene: .
v_gene: TRBV4-3
j_gene: TRBJ1-2

CDR3aa: CAWSVHRTYGYTF
d_gene: .
v_gene: TRBV30
j_gene: TRBJ1-2

CDR3aa: CASSSTGTSGNEQFF
d_gene: TRBD2
v_gene: TRBV7-9
j_gene: TRBJ2-1

CDR3aa: CASGLRENTEAFF
d_gene: .
v_gene: TRBV12-5
j_gene: TRBJ1-1

CDR3aa: CASRPLGQGETQYF
d_gene: TRBD1
v_gene: TRBV7-2
j_gene: TRBJ2-5

CDR3aa: CASSSRDRGAQEQYF
d_gene: TRBD1
v_gene: TRBV19
j_gene: TRBJ2-7

CDR3aa: CASSWESSYNEQFF
d_gene: .
v_gene: TRBV11-3
j_gene: TRBJ2-1

CDR3aa: CASSIHGGQPTNTGELFF
d_gene: .
v_gene: TRBV9
j_gene: TRBJ2-2

CDR3aa: CATSRDREPHEQYF
d_gene: .
v_gene: TRBV15
j_gene: TRBJ2-7

CDR3aa: CASRRTSGTSTDTQYF
d_gene: TRBD2
v_gene: TRBV2
j_gene: TRBJ2-3

CDR3aa: CASSATQGFRETQYF
d_gene: .
v_gene: TRBV9
j_gene: TRBJ2-5

CDR3aa: CASSFAGDTEAFF
d_gene: .
v_gene: TRBV7-2
j_gene: TRBJ1-1

CDR3aa: CASSQNPGEPYNEQFF
d_gene: .
v_gene: TRBV4-2
j_gene: TRBJ2-1

CDR3aa: CASSSGGSLGTEAFF
d_gene: .
v_gene: TRBV11-3
j_gene: TRBJ1-1

CDR3aa: CSVEVAGAEQFF
d_gene: TRBD2
v_gene: TRBV29-1
j_gene: TRBJ2-1

CDR3aa: CASSLREDREQFF
d_gene: .
v_gene: TRBV27
j_gene: TRBJ2-1

CDR3aa: CASSGTVGRNEQFF
d_gene: .
v_gene: TRBV6-1
j_gene: TRBJ2-1

CDR3aa: CASSSASVGQDTQYF
d_gene: .
v_gene: TRBV6-1
j_gene: TRBJ2-3

CDR3aa: CASSLNPTEAFF
d_gene: .
v_gene: TRBV5-6
j_gene: TRBJ1-1

CDR3aa: CASSRRDEQYF
d_gene: .
v_gene: TRBV19
j_gene: TRBJ2-7

CDR3aa: CASSQTGFSYGYTF
d_gene: TRBD1
v_gene: TRBV7-9
j_gene: TRBJ1-2

CDR3aa: CASSFGTQVYEQYF
d_gene: .
v_gene: TRBV11-2
j_gene: TRBJ2-7

CDR3aa: CASSRQGVRTGELFF
d_gene: TRBD1
v_gene: TRBV2
j_gene: TRBJ2-2

CDR3aa: CASSLATVAEEGNTGELFF
d_gene: .
v_gene: TRBV7-7
j_gene: TRBJ2-2

CDR3aa: CASSLTDNSYEQYF
d_gene: .
v_gene: TRBV11-2
j_gene: TRBJ2-7

CDR3aa: CASSPRQGVYEQYF
d_gene: TRBD1
v_gene: TRBV18
j_gene: TRBJ2-7

CDR3aa: CASSAEGSRYF
d_gene: .
v_gene: TRBV18
j_gene: TRBJ2-7

CDR3aa: CSARGGNTIYF
d_gene: .
v_gene: TRBV20-1
j_gene: TRBJ1-3

CDR3aa: CASSLGGGQETQYF
d_gene: .
v_gene: TRBV5-1
j_gene: TRBJ2-5

CDR3aa: CSAEGTSGEGALYEQYF
d_gene: TRBD2
v_gene: TRBV29-1
j_gene: TRBJ2-7

CDR3aa: CASRMDRGLNQPQHF
d_gene: TRBD1
v_gene: TRBV7-2
j_gene: TRBJ1-5

CDR3aa: CAWNSQGGEKLFF
d_gene: .
v_gene: TRBV30
j_gene: TRBJ1-4

CDR3aa: CASSYSGVEQFF
d_gene: .
v_gene: TRBV6-5
j_gene: TRBJ2-1

CDR3aa: CSVLGVGKGTYEKLFF
d_gene: .
v_gene: TRBV29-1
j_gene: TRBJ1-4

CDR3aa: CAISDGFGYTF
d_gene: .
v_gene: TRBV10-3
j_gene: TRBJ1-2